This is a list of T cell receptor beta chains from one sample in a study of blood T cells in healthy people across ages. TCRdb itself ran the 5' RACE reads through MiXCR, one entry per CDR3 protein. The sample records approximately 1,000,000 distinct CDR3 sequences, roughly two fifths being singletons. Sequencing was performed on blood. The receptor set was obtained from a young man in good health. CDR3s include the opening cysteine and the closing phenylalanine or tryptophan. The D gene is left open where the match is weak. Size tells how often a clone was seen (once, few, many) or the class of an expanded clone, and some rows leave it out.

abundance | j_gene | v_gene | d_gene | CDR3nt | CDR3aa
few | TRBJ2-5 | TRBV28 | NA | TGTGCCAGCAGTCAAGGGTCCCAAGAGACCCAGTACTTC | CASSQGSQETQYF
NA | TRBJ1-1 | TRBV2 | NA | TGTGCCAGCAGCCTACTCTCTGGGACCGTGGATAAGGGCGCTTTCTTT | CASSLLSGTVDKGAFF
few | TRBJ2-1 | TRBV4-1 | NA | TGCGCCAGCAGCCAAGGAGGGGGGGACTACAATGAGCAGTTCTTC | CASSQGGGDYNEQFF
NA | TRBJ2-7 | TRBV5-1 | TRBD1 | TGCGCCAGCAGCTTGTCCGGAGACAGGGGCAACGAGCAGTACTTC | CASSLSGDRGNEQYF
few | TRBJ2-7 | TRBV7-8 | NA | TGTGCCAGCAGCTTACGGACCAGGTCAGGTTTCTCCTACGAGCAGTACTTC | CASSLRTRSGFSYEQYF
NA | TRBJ1-1 | TRBV7-6 | NA | TGTGCCAGCAGCTTACGGGGGTTTAGGCTCGCGAACACTGAAGCTTTCTTT | CASSLRGFRLANTEAFF
NA | TRBJ1-2 | TRBV9 | NA | TGTGCCAGCAGCCAGTCGGCCCCTAACTATGGCTACACCTTC | CASSQSAPNYGYTF
few | TRBJ1-1 | TRBV7-2 | TRBD1 | TGTGCCAGCAGCTTGACTGACAGGGTATTATCTGAAGCTTTCTTT | CASSLTDRVLSEAFF
NA | TRBJ2-7 | TRBV11-2 | NA | TGTGCCAGCAAAACTGGGGGGGGGGCCCAGAATGAGCAGTACTTC | CASKTGGGAQNEQYF
NA | TRBJ2-1 | TRBV2 | TRBD2 | TGTGCCAGCAGGGCGACTAGCGGGGGCCCCTACAATGAGCAGTTCTTC | CASRATSGGPYNEQFF
NA | TRBJ1-2 | TRBV7-2 | NA | TGTGCCAGCAGCTTAGCCTCCCGGGACAAAGATGGCTACACCTTC | CASSLASRDKDGYTF
few | TRBJ2-7 | TRBV12-3/TRBV12-4 | TRBD2 | TGTGCCAGCAGTTTTATGGGCGGGGGGGTCTACGAGCAGTACTTC | CASSFMGGGVYEQYF
NA | TRBJ1-5 | TRBV6-2/TRBV6-3 | TRBD1 | TGTGCCAGCAGTTACTCGAGGACAGGGGGCTCGATTGGTCAGCCCCAGCATTTT | CASSYSRTGGSIGQPQHF
NA | TRBJ2-3 | TRBV29-1 | TRBD2 | TGCAGCGCTGTTAAATGGGGGTCTAGCGGGGGGACAGATACGCAGTATTTT | CSAVKWGSSGGTDTQYF
NA | TRBJ2-7 | TRBV10-3 | NA | TGTGCCATCAGTGAGTCGACCGGCTCCTACGAGCAGTACTTC | CAISESTGSYEQYF
NA | TRBJ2-2 | TRBV6-5 | NA | TGTGCCAGCAGTAAGACTAGCACAGGGCCCGGGGAGCTGTTTTTT | CASSKTSTGPGELFF
NA | TRBJ2-1 | TRBV29-1 | NA | TGCAGCGTCGCAGTCCGGGCCATATACTACAATGAGCAGTTCTTC | CSVAVRAIYYNEQFF
many | TRBJ2-7 | TRBV12-3/TRBV12-4 | TRBD1 | TGTGCTAGCAGCTTGGGACAGGGGGACGAGCAGTACTTC | CASSLGQGDEQYF
few | TRBJ1-1 | TRBV20-1 | NA | TGCAGTGCTTCCCCTGACAGGAACACTGAAGCTTTCTTT | CSASPDRNTEAFF
NA | TRBJ1-1 | TRBV9 | TRBD1 | TGTGCCAGCAGCGTAGAAGGGACAGGGGGATCAGCTTTCTTT | CASSVEGTGGSAFF
NA | TRBJ2-3 | TRBV12-3/TRBV12-4 | TRBD2 | TGTGCCAGCAGCCACGGGAGCGGGGGAACAGATACGCAGTATTTT | CASSHGSGGTDTQYF
NA | TRBJ1-2 | TRBV20-1 | TRBD1 | TGCAGTGCTAGAGACTGGGGTCGGACAGGGAATAGCTACACCTTC | CSARDWGRTGNSYTF
NA | TRBJ2-7 | TRBV5-5 | TRBD1 | TGTGCCAGCAGCCCCTTGGACAGGGGAGGTTTGTACGAGCAGTACTTC | CASSPLDRGGLYEQYF
NA | TRBJ1-1 | TRBV5-1 | NA | TGCGCCAGCAGCCAAGTCCCGGACAGAAGCACTGAAGCTTTCTTT | CASSQVPDRSTEAFF
few | TRBJ1-5 | TRBV27 | NA | TGTGCCAGCGGTAGGGGGGGAACTAATCAGCCCCAGCATTTT | CASGRGGTNQPQHF
NA | TRBJ1-2 | TRBV14 | TRBD1 | TGTGCCAGCAGCCAAGACGGGACAGTCTTTGGCTACACCTTC | CASSQDGTVFGYTF
NA | TRBJ1-3 | TRBV5-1 | TRBD1 | TGCGCCAGCAGCTTGGAGGGGGCAGGAGGAAACACCATATATTTT | CASSLEGAGGNTIYF
NA | TRBJ2-5 | TRBV7-3 | NA | TGTGCCAGCAGCTTAGGGGCCTCGATAGGTAATCAGTACTTC | CASSLGASIGNQYF
NA | TRBJ1-6 | TRBV28 | NA | TGTGCCAGCAGCCTGGGTGCACTGAATTCACCCCTCCACTTT | CASSLGALNSPLHF
NA | TRBJ1-1 | TRBV14 | NA | TGTGCCAGCAGCTACTCCGGGCGGGACACTGAAGCTTTCTTT | CASSYSGRDTEAFF
NA | TRBJ1-1 | TRBV7-9 | NA | TGTGCCAGCAGCTCCTCCCGTTCAAGTAGAACTGAAGCTTTCTTT | CASSSSRSSRTEAFF
NA | TRBJ2-1 | TRBV12-3/TRBV12-4 | TRBD2 | TGTGCCAGCAGTTCGGGACTAGCGGGGGGACATGAGCAGTTCTTC | CASSSGLAGGHEQFF
NA | TRBJ2-5 | TRBV12-3/TRBV12-4 | NA | TGTGCCAGCAGTTTAGCCGCGGTTGAGCAGTACTTC | CASSLAAVEQYF
NA | TRBJ2-1 | TRBV4-3 | TRBD2 | TGCGCCAGCAGCCAAGCGGGGGGGCCCTACAATGAGCAGTTCTTC | CASSQAGGPYNEQFF
NA | TRBJ1-3 | TRBV5-1 | NA | TGCGCCAGCAGCTTGGCCTATAGAAAGGGAAACACCATATATTTT | CASSLAYRKGNTIYF
NA | TRBJ2-1 | TRBV7-3 | NA | TGTGCCAGCACGTTGGGGTTCTTC | CASTLGFF